The rows below give T cell receptor beta chains drawn from one sample of a study of glioma-infiltrating T cells. TCRdb redid the calling of the multiplex PCR reads with MiXCR, one entry per CDR3 protein. Among about 140,000 distinct CDR3 sequences listed, roughly 43% were seen once. Sequencing was carried out using glioma tissue, nonneoplastic brain tissue, or PBMCs (not recorded which). The receptors here all came from a human donor with low-grade glioma or glioblastoma, undergoing nonglioma brain surgery, or in good health (not recorded which). The CDR3 runs from the conserved cysteine through the conserved F or W.

V: TRBV5-4
J: TRBJ2-5
CDR3: CAGSTGTDQETQYF

V: TRBV6-1
J: TRBJ2-1
CDR3: CASRLDSSSYNEQFF

V: TRBV6-6
J: TRBJ1-1
CDR3: CASSYAENTEAFF

V: TRBV4-1
J: TRBJ1-5
CDR3: CASSQDLGTDQPQHF

V: TRBV28
J: TRBJ2-3
CDR3: CASSLQQDTQYF

V: TRBV12-3/TRBV12-4
J: TRBJ2-1
CDR3: CDSSYSPSSYNEQFF

V: TRBV20-1
J: TRBJ2-5
CDR3: CSAQMTSAGQETQYF

V: TRBV11-1
J: TRBJ2-7
CDR3: CASSYFSGRYEQYF

V: TRBV6-1
J: TRBJ2-1
CDR3: CASSIRRTGHNYEQFF

V: TRBV6-1
J: TRBJ1-2
CDR3: CASSSPGDYGYTF

V: TRBV20-1
J: TRBJ2-1
CDR3: CSARGGSTRYNEQFF

V: TRBV6-2/TRBV6-3
J: TRBJ2-7
CDR3: CASRPGTSGTYEQYF

V: TRBV20-1
J: TRBJ1-6
CDR3: CSARRDRYSPLHF

V: TRBV4-1
J: TRBJ1-6
CDR3: CASSQEDSFWGSPLHF

V: TRBV6-1
J: TRBJ2-1
CDR3: CASRHRGSSYNEQFF

V: TRBV5-4
J: TRBJ2-7
CDR3: CASSSTAGTEHF

V: TRBV28
J: TRBJ1-2
CDR3: CASSPRDRNYGYTF

V: TRBV6-6
J: TRBJ1-1
CDR3: CASSYLSVGSGTEAFF

V: TRBV11-1
J: TRBJ1-2
CDR3: CASSLRSGNGYTF

V: TRBV6-2/TRBV6-3
J: TRBJ2-7
CDR3: CASSYSSEAHYEQYF

V: TRBV28
J: TRBJ1-1
CDR3: CASSQNTEAFF

V: TRBV12-3/TRBV12-4
J: TRBJ1-3
CDR3: CANTGVSGNTIYF

V: TRBV30
J: TRBJ1-1
CDR3: CAWTPRDRFMNTEAFF

V: TRBV4-2
J: TRBJ2-3
CDR3: CASSHRREVGTDTQYF

V: TRBV18
J: TRBJ1-1
CDR3: CASREGGDTEAFF

V: TRBV20-1
J: TRBJ2-3
CDR3: CSASVLAGSTQYF

V: TRBV7-9
J: TRBJ2-7
CDR3: CASSFPGQGKQYF

V: TRBV27
J: TRBJ1-6
CDR3: CASSPRQLAYNSPLHF

V: TRBV7-2
J: TRBJ2-7
CDR3: CASSFRDTTYEQYF

V: TRBV3-1
J: TRBJ2-5
CDR3: CASSQAASYQETQYF

V: TRBV20-1
J: TRBJ2-3
CDR3: CSAETGVSTDTQYF

V: TRBV6-1
J: TRBJ1-1
CDR3: CASRDSDWTEAFF

V: TRBV6-1
J: TRBJ2-5
CDR3: CAVKGTAQETQYF

V: TRBV6-1
J: TRBJ2-3
CDR3: CASSPRLAGSTDTQYF

V: TRBV12-3/TRBV12-4
J: TRBJ2-7
CDR3: CASSSTSGSLEQYF

V: TRBV5-1
J: TRBJ2-3
CDR3: CASSLDRTSGQQYF

V: TRBV20-1
J: TRBJ1-2
CDR3: CSALRDDGNYGYTF

V: TRBV7-2
J: TRBJ2-7
CDR3: CASSLAQGPLYEQYF

V: TRBV15
J: TRBJ1-2
CDR3: CATSREVWDFGGYTF

V: TRBV6-6
J: TRBJ2-1
CDR3: CASSYGSGGRNEQFF

V: TRBV15
J: TRBJ2-7
CDR3: CATSRDNSGYYEQYF

V: TRBV5-4
J: TRBJ2-5
CDR3: CASSFPGETQYF